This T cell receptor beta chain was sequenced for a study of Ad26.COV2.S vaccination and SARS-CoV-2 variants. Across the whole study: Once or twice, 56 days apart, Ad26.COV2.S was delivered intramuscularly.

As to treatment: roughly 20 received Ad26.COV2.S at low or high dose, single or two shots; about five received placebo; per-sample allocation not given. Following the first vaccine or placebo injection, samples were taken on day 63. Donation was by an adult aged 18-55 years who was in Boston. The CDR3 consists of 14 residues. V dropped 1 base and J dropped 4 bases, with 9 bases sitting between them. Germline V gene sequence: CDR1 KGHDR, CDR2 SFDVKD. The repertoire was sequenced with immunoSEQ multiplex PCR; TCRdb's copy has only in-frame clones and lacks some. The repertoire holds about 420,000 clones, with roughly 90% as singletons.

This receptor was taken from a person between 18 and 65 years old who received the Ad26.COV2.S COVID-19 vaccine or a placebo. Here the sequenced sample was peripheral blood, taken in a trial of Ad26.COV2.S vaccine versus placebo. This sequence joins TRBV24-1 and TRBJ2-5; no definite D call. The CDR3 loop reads CATSDLDKSETQYF. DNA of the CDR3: TGTGCCACCAGTGATTTAGACAAATCAGAGACCCAGTACTTC.